Listed below are T cell receptor beta chains from one sample, sequenced in a study of T cells after yellow fever vaccination. TCRdb re-called the 5' RACE reads with MiXCR, one entry per CDR3 protein. This sample has 180,000 or so distinct CDR3 sequences; 8% to 13% occur once, and the top ten carry 36%. The sequencing used CD8+ T cells sorted from PBMCs, collected 15 days after the yellow fever booster vaccination. These receptors all come from a man aged 18 to 29 who received the YFV17D yellow fever vaccine. The CDR3 runs from the conserved cysteine through the conserved F or W. D genes are given only for firm matches. Size is omitted from some rows. Given values are once, few, many or a class for expanded clones.

j_call | clone_size | d_call | v_call | cdr3_aa | cdr3_nt
TRBJ1-3 | - | - | TRBV7-9 | CASRDAQDSGNTIYF | TGTGCCAGCAGGGACGCCCAGGACTCTGGAAACACCATATATTTT
TRBJ2-1 | few | TRBD2 | TRBV7-2 | CASSLMGLAGEQFF | TGTGCCAGCAGCCTCATGGGACTAGCCGGTGAGCAGTTCTTC
TRBJ2-7 | few | TRBD2 | TRBV4-1 | CASSQGTGLGYEQYF | TGCGCCAGCAGCCAAGGGACGGGACTAGGCTACGAGCAGTACTTC
TRBJ2-2 | - | TRBD2 | TRBV5-1 | CASSLAGTNTGELFF | TGCGCCAGCAGTCTAGCGGGTACGAACACCGGGGAGCTGTTTTTT
TRBJ2-2 | - | - | TRBV30 | CAWIQSNTGELFF | TGTGCCTGGATACAGTCGAACACCGGGGAGCTGTTTTTT
TRBJ2-3 | few | - | TRBV3-1 | CASSQDSPDTQYF | TGTGCCAGCAGCCAAGACTCCCCGGATACGCAGTATTTT
TRBJ2-2 | - | - | TRBV7-8 | CASSLNGIRTGELFF | TGTGCCAGCAGCTTAAATGGGATCCGCACCGGGGAGCTGTTTTTT
TRBJ2-5 | few | - | TRBV6-2/TRBV6-3 | CASSYFRSQETQYF | TGTGCCAGCAGTTACTTCAGAAGTCAAGAGACCCAGTACTTC
TRBJ2-4 | - | - | TRBV2 | CASSLGQIAKNIQYF | TGTGCCAGCAGTCTCGGACAGATAGCCAAAAACATTCAGTACTTC
TRBJ2-2 | many | - | TRBV6-6 | CASSPLSGEEDTGELFF | TGTGCCAGCAGCCCCCTATCTGGGGAAGAGGACACCGGGGAGCTGTTTTTT
TRBJ2-7 | few | - | TRBV6-5 | CASSPGLGAYEQYF | TGTGCCAGCAGCCCGGGGTTGGGAGCCTACGAGCAGTACTTC
TRBJ2-7 | - | - | TRBV7-9 | CASSQDPSEQYF | TGTGCCAGCAGCCAGGACCCAAGCGAGCAGTACTTC
TRBJ1-2 | few | - | TRBV29-1 | CSVTAANYGYTF | TGCAGCGTTACAGCAGCTAACTATGGCTACACCTTC
TRBJ2-6 | - | - | TRBV4-3 | CASSHTLGNVLTF | TGCGCCAGCAGCCATACATTAGGGAACGTCCTGACTTTC
TRBJ2-3 | few | - | TRBV28 | CASSSPKSTSPEADTQYF | TGTGCCAGCAGTTCTCCTAAATCCACTAGTCCTGAGGCAGATACGCAGTATTTT
TRBJ2-1 | few | - | TRBV24-1 | CATSDPTNSYNEQFF | TGTGCCACCAGTGATCCCACTAACTCCTACAATGAGCAGTTCTTC
TRBJ2-1 | few | TRBD2 | TRBV29-1 | CSVSGGGDNEQFF | TGCAGCGTGAGCGGGGGGGGAGACAATGAGCAGTTCTTC
TRBJ1-2 | - | - | TRBV7-8 | CASSLYAGAGYTF | TGTGCCAGCAGCTTATACGCAGGGGCTGGCTACACCTTC
TRBJ1-6 | - | - | TRBV7-9 | CASSATAARVSPLHF | TGTGCCAGCAGCGCGACCGCCGCAAGGGTTTCACCCCTCCACTTT
TRBJ2-7 | - | - | TRBV7-9 | CASSPRTDEQYF | TGTGCCAGCAGCCCGAGGACGGACGAGCAGTACTTC
TRBJ1-2 | few | TRBD1 | TRBV7-9 | CASSEFGTGTPGYTF | TGTGCCAGCAGCGAGTTCGGGACAGGGACCCCTGGCTACACCTTC
TRBJ2-5 | many | - | TRBV7-2 | CASSSSGGVMETQYF | TGTGCCAGCAGCTCCTCAGGGGGGGTTATGGAGACCCAGTACTTC
TRBJ2-1 | - | - | TRBV12-3/TRBV12-4 | CASSLGPGTVYNEQFF | TGTGCCAGCAGTTTAGGCCCCGGGACGGTTTACAATGAGCAGTTCTTC
TRBJ1-2 | - | - | TRBV7-9 | CASSPTSDIGYTF | TGTGCCAGCAGCCCGACTTCCGACATCGGCTACACCTTC
TRBJ2-1 | - | TRBD2 | TRBV4-3 | CASSQGTSLTNEQFF | TGCGCCAGCAGCCAAGGGACTAGCTTGACTAATGAGCAGTTCTTC
TRBJ2-2 | few | TRBD1 | TRBV7-9 | CASSTDPGTGDTGELFF | TGTGCCAGCAGCACAGATCCCGGGACAGGGGACACCGGGGAGCTGTTTTTT
TRBJ2-5 | - | - | TRBV6-5 | CASRGTGSSETQYF | TGTGCCAGCAGGGGTACAGGGTCCTCCGAGACCCAGTACTTC